This T cell receptor beta chain was captured in a study of blood T cell repertoires in COVID-19. Study details: Sample material is recorded as cDNA or gDNA derived from T cells, B-cell-depleted T cells, or PBMCs.

Sequencing used immunoSEQ multiplex PCR; TCRdb keeps in-frame clones, though not all of them. The sample holds approximately 120,000 clones, 84% seen once. Sequencing input: peripheral blood. The clonotype was recovered from a woman at least 80 years old with active or convalescent COVID-19.

CDR3 nucleotides: TGTGCCAGCAGCCAAGCACAGGAAGCTTTGTTTTTT. It codes for CASSQAQEALFF. The chain joins TRBV14 to TRBJ1-4; TRBD1 is a possible D gene (5 bases). In germline, CDR1 is SGHDN, CDR2 FVKESK. There are 12 residues in the CDR3. Trimming left V 1 base short and J 15 bases short, with 12 bases between.